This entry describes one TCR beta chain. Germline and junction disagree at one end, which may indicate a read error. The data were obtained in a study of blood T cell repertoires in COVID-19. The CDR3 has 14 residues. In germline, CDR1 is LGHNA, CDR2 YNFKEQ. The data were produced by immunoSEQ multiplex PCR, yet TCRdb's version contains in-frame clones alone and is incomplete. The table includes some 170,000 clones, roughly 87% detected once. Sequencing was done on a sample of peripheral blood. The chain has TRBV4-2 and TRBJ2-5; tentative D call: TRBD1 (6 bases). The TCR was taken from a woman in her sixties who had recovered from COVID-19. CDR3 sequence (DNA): TGTGCCAGCGGCCAGGGAAAACAGGGAACGACCCAGTACTTC. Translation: CASGQGKQGTTQYF.